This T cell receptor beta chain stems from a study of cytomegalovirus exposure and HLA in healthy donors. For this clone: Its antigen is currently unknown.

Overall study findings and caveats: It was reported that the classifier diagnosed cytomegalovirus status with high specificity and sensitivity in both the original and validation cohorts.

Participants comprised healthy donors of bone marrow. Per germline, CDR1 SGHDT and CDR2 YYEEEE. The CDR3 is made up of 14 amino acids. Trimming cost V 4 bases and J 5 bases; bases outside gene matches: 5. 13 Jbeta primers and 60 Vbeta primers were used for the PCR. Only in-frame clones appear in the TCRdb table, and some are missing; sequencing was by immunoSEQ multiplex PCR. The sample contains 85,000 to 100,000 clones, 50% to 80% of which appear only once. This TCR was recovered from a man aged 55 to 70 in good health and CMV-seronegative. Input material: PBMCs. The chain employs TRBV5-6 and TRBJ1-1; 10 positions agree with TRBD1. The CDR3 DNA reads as TGTGCCAGCAGCCCACGGGACAGGGGAACTGAAGCTTTCTTT. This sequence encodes CASSPRDRGTEAFF. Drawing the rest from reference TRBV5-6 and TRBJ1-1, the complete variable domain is DAGVTQSPTHLIKTRGQQVTLRCSPKSGHDTVSWYQQALGQGPQFIFQYYEEEERQRGNFPDRFSGHQFPNYSSELNVNALLLGDSALYLCASSPRDRGTEAFFGQGTRLTVV.